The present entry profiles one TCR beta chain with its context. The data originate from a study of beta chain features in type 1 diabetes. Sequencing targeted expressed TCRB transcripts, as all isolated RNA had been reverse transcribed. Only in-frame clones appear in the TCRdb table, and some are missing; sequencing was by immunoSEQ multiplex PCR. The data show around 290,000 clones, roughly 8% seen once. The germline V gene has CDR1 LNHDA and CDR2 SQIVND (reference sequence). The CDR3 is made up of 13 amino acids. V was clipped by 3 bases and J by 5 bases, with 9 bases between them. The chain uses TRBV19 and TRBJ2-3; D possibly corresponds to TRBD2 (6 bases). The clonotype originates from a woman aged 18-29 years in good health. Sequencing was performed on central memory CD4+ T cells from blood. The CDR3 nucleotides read TGTGCCAGTAGTATGGGGGGAGGAGATACGCAGTATTTT. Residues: CASSMGGGDTQYF.